This entry features one T cell receptor (beta chain) sequence. Antigen: not known. This record belongs to a study of T cell responses to AZD1222 COVID-19 vaccine. Overall study findings and caveats: Baseline testing showed seropositivity in only five to seven AZD1222 recipients. Most donors were white British and more were female, and clonal diversity was possibly underestimated.

In germline, CDR1 is MNHEY, CDR2 SVGEGT. This CDR3 is 13 amino acids long. Trimming pared 3 bases from V and 1 base from J, leaving 6 bases between. Repertoires were generated with immunoSEQ multiplex PCR, while TCRdb's copy carries only in-frame clones and drops some. The repertoire holds 98,000 or so clones, with less than 85% as singletons. The J gene is TRBJ1-1, the V gene TRBV6-2 or TRBV6-3; D uncertain. Sequencing used peripheral blood, obtained 28 days after the second AZD1222 dose. The sequence came from an adult who received the AZD1222 COVID-19 vaccine. As DNA, the CDR3 is TGTGCCAGCAGTTATGGCGGGAACACTGAAGCTTTCTTT. Translation gives CASSYGGNTEAFF.